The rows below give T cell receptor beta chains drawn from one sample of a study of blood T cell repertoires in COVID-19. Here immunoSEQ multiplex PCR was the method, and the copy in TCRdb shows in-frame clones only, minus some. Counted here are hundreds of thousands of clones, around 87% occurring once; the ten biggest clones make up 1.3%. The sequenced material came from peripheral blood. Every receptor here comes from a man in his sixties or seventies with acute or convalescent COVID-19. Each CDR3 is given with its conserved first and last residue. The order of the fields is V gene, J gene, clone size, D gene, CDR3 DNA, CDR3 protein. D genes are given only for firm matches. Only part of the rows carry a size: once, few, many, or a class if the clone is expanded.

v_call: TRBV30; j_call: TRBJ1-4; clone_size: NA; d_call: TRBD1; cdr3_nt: TGTGCCTGGAGCGATCTCCGGACAGGGGCCCTTAAAGAGGCTAATGAAAAACTGTTTTTT; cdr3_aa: CAWSDLRTGALKEANEKLFF
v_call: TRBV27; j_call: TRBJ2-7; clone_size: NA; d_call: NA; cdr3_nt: TGTGCCAGCAGTTTAAACGGGGGTTACGAGCAGTACTTC; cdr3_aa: CASSLNGGYEQYF
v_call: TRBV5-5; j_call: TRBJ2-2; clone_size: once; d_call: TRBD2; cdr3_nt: TGTGCCAGCAGTCCCAGGCGGGGGGGCCTCCTACCGAACACCGGGGAGCTGTTTTTT; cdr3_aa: CASSPRRGGLLPNTGELFF
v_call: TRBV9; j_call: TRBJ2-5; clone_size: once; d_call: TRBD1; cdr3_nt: TGTGCCAGCAGCGTAGCTGGGACAGCTACACAAGAGACCCAGTACTTC; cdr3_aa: CASSVAGTATQETQYF
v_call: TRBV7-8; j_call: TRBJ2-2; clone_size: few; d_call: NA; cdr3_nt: TGTGCCAGCAGCCGTTCCACAGGGGGGGGTACCGGGGAGCTGTTTTTT; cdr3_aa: CASSRSTGGGTGELFF
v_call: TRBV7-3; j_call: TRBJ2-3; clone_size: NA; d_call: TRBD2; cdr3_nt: TGTGCCAGCAGCCCGGGGGCGGGACTAGTAGTTACGCAGTATTTT; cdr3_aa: CASSPGAGLVVTQYF
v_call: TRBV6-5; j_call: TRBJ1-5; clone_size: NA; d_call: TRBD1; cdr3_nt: TGTGCCAGCAGCCGGGACAGGGTACATCAGCCCCAGCATTTT; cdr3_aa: CASSRDRVHQPQHF
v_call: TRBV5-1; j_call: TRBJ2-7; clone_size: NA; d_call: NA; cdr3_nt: TGCGCCACCCAAACAGACCCAAGCTCCTACGAGCAGTACTTC; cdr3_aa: CATQTDPSSYEQYF
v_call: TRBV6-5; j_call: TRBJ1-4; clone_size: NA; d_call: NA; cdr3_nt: TGTGCCAGTTTCCCCCGGGGGGTAGCGGGAGAAAAACTGTTTTTT; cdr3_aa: CASFPRGVAGEKLFF
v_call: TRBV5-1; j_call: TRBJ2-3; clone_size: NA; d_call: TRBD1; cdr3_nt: TGCGCCAGCAGCACCGGGACAGGGGCCACAGATACGCAGTATTTT; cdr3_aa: CASSTGTGATDTQYF
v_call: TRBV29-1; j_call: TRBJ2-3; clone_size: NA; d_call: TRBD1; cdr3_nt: TGCAGGTATGGACAGGGGCGCCTTAATATCACAGATACGCAGTATTTT; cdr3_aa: CRYGQGRLNITDTQYF
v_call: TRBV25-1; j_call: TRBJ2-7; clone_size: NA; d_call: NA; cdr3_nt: TGTGCCAGCAGGCAGTTCAACGAGCAGTACTTC; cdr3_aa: CASRQFNEQYF
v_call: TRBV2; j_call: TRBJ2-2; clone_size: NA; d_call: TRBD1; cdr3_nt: TGTGCCAGCAGTCGTGGGACAGGGGCCGGGGAGCTGTTTTTT; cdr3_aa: CASSRGTGAGELFF
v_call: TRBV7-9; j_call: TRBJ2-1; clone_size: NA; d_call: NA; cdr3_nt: TGTGCCAGCAGTCCTTCGGGGGAGCAGTTCTTC; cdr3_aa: CASSPSGEQFF
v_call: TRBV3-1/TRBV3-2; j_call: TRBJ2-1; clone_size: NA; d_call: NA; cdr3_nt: TGTGCCAGCAGCCAAGACCCGGGCCAGGGTTGGTTCTTC; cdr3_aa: CASSQDPGQGWFF
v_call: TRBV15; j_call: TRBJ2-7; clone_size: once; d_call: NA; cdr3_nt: TGTGCCACCAGCAGAGATCGCGGGGGCCCCTACGAGCAGTACTTC; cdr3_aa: CATSRDRGGPYEQYF
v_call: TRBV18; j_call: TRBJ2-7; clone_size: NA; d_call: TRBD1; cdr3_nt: TGTGCCAGCTCAGAGGACAGGATGGAGCAGTACTTC; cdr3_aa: CASSEDRMEQYF
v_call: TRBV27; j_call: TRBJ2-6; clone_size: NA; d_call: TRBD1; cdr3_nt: TGTGCCAGCAGTTGGGGACAGGGACGAACTGGGGCCAACGTCCTGACTTTC; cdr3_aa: CASSWGQGRTGANVLTF
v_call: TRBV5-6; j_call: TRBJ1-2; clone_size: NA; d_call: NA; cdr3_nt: TGTGCCAGCAGCTTGGGGCTGGGCGCGGGCTATGGCTACACCTTC; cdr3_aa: CASSLGLGAGYGYTF
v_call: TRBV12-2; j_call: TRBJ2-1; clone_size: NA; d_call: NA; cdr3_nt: TGTGCAAGTCGCTTCAATGGACAGGGGCGACCAATCTTCGCCAATGAGCAGTTCTTC; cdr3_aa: CASRFNGQGRPIFANEQFF
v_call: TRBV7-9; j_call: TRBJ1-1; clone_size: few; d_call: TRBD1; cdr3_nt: TGTGCCAGCAGCTCGACAGGGTTCACTGAAGCTTTCTTT; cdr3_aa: CASSSTGFTEAFF
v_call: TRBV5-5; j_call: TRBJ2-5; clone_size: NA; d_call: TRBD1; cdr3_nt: TGTGCCAGCAGCCCCAGGGGGTCACTCCAAGAGACCCAGTACTTC; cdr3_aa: CASSPRGSLQETQYF
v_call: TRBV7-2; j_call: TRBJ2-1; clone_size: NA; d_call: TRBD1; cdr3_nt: TGTGCCAGCAGCTTGGGCCACGGCGGGACAGGGATTGAGCAGTTCTTC; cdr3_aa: CASSLGHGGTGIEQFF
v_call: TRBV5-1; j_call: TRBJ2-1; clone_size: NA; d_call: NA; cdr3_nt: TGCGCCAGCAGGCTAACCCCTGACAGATCCAATGAGCAGTTCTTC; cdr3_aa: CASRLTPDRSNEQFF
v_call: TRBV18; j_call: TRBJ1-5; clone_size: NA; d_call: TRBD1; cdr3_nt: TGTGCCAGCTCATCGGGACAGGGGGATCTGCCCCAGCATTTT; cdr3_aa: CASSSGQGDLPQHF
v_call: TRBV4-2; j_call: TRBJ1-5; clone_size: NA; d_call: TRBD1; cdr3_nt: TGTGCCAGCAGCCGGACAGGGAATCAGCCCCAGCATTTT; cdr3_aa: CASSRTGNQPQHF
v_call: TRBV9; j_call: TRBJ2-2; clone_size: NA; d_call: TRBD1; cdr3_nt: TGTGCCAGCAGCGTTAAAGGGGGCATATTAACCGGGGAGCTGTTTTTT; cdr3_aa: CASSVKGGILTGELFF